This is a list of T cell receptor beta chains from one sample in a study of cytomegalovirus exposure and HLA in healthy donors. Produced via immunoSEQ multiplex PCR; TCRdb's table is partial and in-frame only. The sample contains about 170,000 clones, over 80% of which appear only once. Sequenced sample: PBMCs. The source of these receptors is a male donor in good health and CMV-seronegative. The conserved cysteine and the conserved F or W are not part of the CDR3 here. The order of the fields is D gene, CDR3 length, V gene, J gene, CDR3 protein. A D gene is named only where the DNA matches it firmly.

-	11	TRBV6-6	TRBJ1-2	ASSRRSVYGYT
TRBD2	13	TRBV11-2	TRBJ2-3	ASSLGGGGTDTQY
TRBD1	15	TRBV4-2	TRBJ1-1	ASSQPFLGQGNTEAF
-	12	TRBV6-5	TRBJ1-2	ASSYGSFNYGYT
TRBD1	14	TRBV10-2	TRBJ1-5	ASNPGQGFSNQPQH
TRBD1	11	TRBV6-6	TRBJ2-7	ASSWGTGDEQY
-	11	TRBV2	TRBJ1-4	ASSGGRPEKLF
-	12	TRBV9	TRBJ1-2	ASSVGQTYNGYT
TRBD2	14	TRBV5-1	TRBJ2-5	ASSIGLATFQETQY
TRBD1	11	TRBV6-6	TRBJ1-1	ASRRQGPREAF
TRBD1	12	TRBV6-1	TRBJ1-3	ASSRQGSGNTIY
-	13	TRBV7-9	TRBJ2-7	ASSLKQGKLYEQY
-	16	TRBV19	TRBJ1-2	ASSSSPLAGATVRGYT
TRBD2	13	TRBV7-6	TRBJ2-7	ASSLTSGGTYEQY
TRBD1	14	TRBV5-1	TRBJ2-7	ASSLGGTGAPYEQY
TRBD1	10	TRBV7-2	TRBJ2-7	ASSLFSGGKY
TRBD1	11	TRBV18	TRBJ1-1	ASSPGQGTEAF
-	13	TRBV21-1	TRBJ2-7	ASSKLERGAYEQY
-	12	TRBV6-1	TRBJ1-2	ASRIDNGDYGYT
TRBD1	14	TRBV5-6	TRBJ2-1	ASSFLAGTAYNEQF
-	12	TRBV2	TRBJ2-7	ASSERTGDYEQY
-	10	TRBV5-6	TRBJ2-1	ASSLLGDEQF
-	14	TRBV7-9	TRBJ1-4	ASSLDPGIESEKLF
-	11	TRBV14	TRBJ1-2	ASSQTGSYGYT
TRBD1	10	TRBV6-5	TRBJ1-1	ASSSTGLVAF
TRBD1	13	TRBV7-9	TRBJ1-4	ASSFTGQENEKLF
TRBD2	12	TRBV30	TRBJ2-3	AWSGGGSRDTQY
-	9	TRBV20-1	TRBJ2-2	SASRSGELF
TRBD1	14	TRBV5-8	TRBJ2-7	ASSPGQGSFSYEQY
-	12	TRBV27	TRBJ2-3	ASSLVRDTDTQY
-	10	TRBV7-9	TRBJ1-3	ASGTTRNTIY
TRBD2	18	TRBV4-3	TRBJ2-3	ASSRSIWAGGQLGTDTQY
TRBD1	14	TRBV7-9	TRBJ2-3	ASSVTGGMMTDTQY
-	12	TRBV15	TRBJ1-1	ATSRDSGLGEAF
TRBD1	15	TRBV7-8	TRBJ1-2	ASSGPGRTGTPYGYT
-	13	TRBV5-4	TRBJ1-1	ASHTMGLSNTEAF
TRBD1	14	TRBV5-1	TRBJ1-2	ASSGGQRSANYGYT
TRBD2	13	TRBV9	TRBJ2-5	ASSVLAGGMETQY
-	14	TRBV6-5	TRBJ2-7	ASSYSSGGGSYEQY
-	12	TRBV6-5	TRBJ1-3	ASKRGESGNTIY
-	13	TRBV6-1	TRBJ1-3	ASSEMGATGNTIY
-	13	TRBV5-4	TRBJ2-7	ASSLGGGRTYEQY
-	11	TRBV10-3	TRBJ2-1	AISEVGETPQF
-	14	TRBV11-2	TRBJ2-2	ASSLGVAGNTGELF
TRBD1	12	TRBV18	TRBJ2-7	ASTRDRGLYEQY
TRBD2	13	TRBV18	TRBJ2-7	ASSTGTSGTYEQY
-	14	TRBV7-9	TRBJ2-6	ASSWGERPGANVLT
-	11	TRBV2	TRBJ2-7	ASSSTGPYEQY
-	10	TRBV29-1	TRBJ2-5	SVDRVSETQY
-	14	TRBV5-1	TRBJ2-7	ASSLISGSRLYEQY
-	9	TRBV2	TRBJ1-1	ASKPNTEAF
TRBD1	11	TRBV10-2	TRBJ1-2	ASGQGASGGYT
-	13	TRBV19	TRBJ1-3	ASSIRTASGNTIY
-	13	TRBV9	TRBJ2-6	ASSVLDQAGRELT
TRBD1	12	TRBV6-5	TRBJ1-3	ASSRGGTGNTIY
-	14	TRBV5-1	TRBJ2-2	ASSLREQGNTGELF
TRBD2	14	TRBV5-1	TRBJ2-2	ASSDSGGTNTGELF
-	10	TRBV7-2	TRBJ1-5	ASSLSEQPQH